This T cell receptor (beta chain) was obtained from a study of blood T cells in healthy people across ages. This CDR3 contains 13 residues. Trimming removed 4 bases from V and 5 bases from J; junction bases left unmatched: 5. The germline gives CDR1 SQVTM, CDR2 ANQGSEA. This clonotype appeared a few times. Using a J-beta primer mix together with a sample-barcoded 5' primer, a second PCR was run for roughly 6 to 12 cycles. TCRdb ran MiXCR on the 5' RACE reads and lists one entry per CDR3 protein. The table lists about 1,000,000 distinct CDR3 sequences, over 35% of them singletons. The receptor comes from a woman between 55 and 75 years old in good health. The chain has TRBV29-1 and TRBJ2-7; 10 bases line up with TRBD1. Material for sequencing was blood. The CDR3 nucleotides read TGCAGCGTTGGACAGGGGGCTGGGAACGAGCAGTACTTC. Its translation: CSVGQGAGNEQYF.